This T cell receptor beta chain came from a study of blood T cells in healthy people across ages. Findings and limits, study-wide: The CMV status of each donor remained undetermined, and this could have confounded shifts in expanded clonotypes. Age advanced and TCR beta diversity per million T cells fell, roughly linearly.

In this sample, this clonotype turned up a few times. Its antigen is as yet unknown. The V gene's germline CDR1 is MNHEY and CDR2 SVGEGT. The CDR3 totals 13 residues. The V gene end was trimmed by 5 bases and the J gene end by 8 bases; junction bases not matched to a gene: 5. With a J-beta primer mix and a sample-barcoded 5' primer, a second PCR ran about 7 to 11 cycles. TCRdb itself ran the 5' RACE reads through MiXCR, one entry per CDR3 protein. The data hold hundreds of thousands of distinct CDR3 sequences, with 56% observed a single time. V is TRBV6-2 or TRBV6-3 and J is TRBJ2-1; 8 bases fit TRBD2. The TCR was taken from a man in his forties in good health. The sequencing input was blood. The CDR3, as DNA: TGTGCCAGCAGTGGCGGGACTAGAGATGAGCAGTTCTTC. It codes for CASSGGTRDEQFF.